Listed below are T cell receptor beta chains from one sample, sequenced in a study of T cell repertoires in ileal Crohn's disease. The repertoire was sequenced with immunoSEQ multiplex PCR; TCRdb's copy has only in-frame clones and lacks some. Among 11,000 to 15,000 clones listed, about 73% were seen once. Sequencing was done on a sample of ileal tissue. The receptors were sampled from an adult with Crohn's disease. Each CDR3 is given with its conserved first and last residue. Each record gives: J gene, clone size, D gene, V gene, CDR3 DNA, CDR3 protein. The D gene is left open where the match is weak. Part of the rows lack a size; the others show once, few, many or a class for expanded clones.

TRBJ1-6 | NA | NA | TRBV5-1 | TGCGCCAGCAGCTTGTTCGGGTCAGCAGTTAATTCACCCCTCCACTTT | CASSLFGSAVNSPLHF
TRBJ2-1 | once | TRBD1 | TRBV19 | TGTGCCAGTAGGCTCGACAGGGCCACTTACAATGAGCAGTTCTTC | CASRLDRATYNEQFF
TRBJ2-5 | NA | TRBD1 | TRBV5-1 | TGCGCCAGCAGCTCGGGACAGGAACCAGAGACCCAGTACTTC | CASSSGQEPETQYF
TRBJ1-3 | NA | TRBD1 | TRBV11-2 | TGTGCCAGCAGCTTACCTGTAAACAGGGGGCACGGAGGAAACACCATATATTTT | CASSLPVNRGHGGNTIYF
TRBJ1-1 | NA | TRBD1 | TRBV7-2 | TGTGCCAGCAGCTTAGGGACAGGGGTTTTGAACACTGAAGCTTTCTTT | CASSLGTGVLNTEAFF
TRBJ2-7 | NA | TRBD1 | TRBV11-1 | TGTGCCAGCAGTCAGGACAGGGTAGGCCACGAGCAGTACTTC | CASSQDRVGHEQYF
TRBJ2-3 | NA | NA | TRBV7-9 | TGTGCCAGCAGCTTAGTGTGGGGCCCCACAGATACGCAGTATTTT | CASSLVWGPTDTQYF
TRBJ1-2 | NA | TRBD1 | TRBV7-9 | TGTGCCAGCAGCTTGGGGACAGACTTTCGCTATGGCTACACCTTC | CASSLGTDFRYGYTF
TRBJ2-1 | NA | TRBD2 | TRBV30 | TGTGCCTGGAGGGGCCTTAGCGGGGGGGCATCTGAGCAGTTCTTC | CAWRGLSGGASEQFF
TRBJ1-2 | NA | TRBD1 | TRBV7-3 | TGTGCCAGCAGCTTGAGTAAACGGGACAGGGGTTACTATGGCTACACCTTC | CASSLSKRDRGYYGYTF
TRBJ2-7 | few | TRBD1 | TRBV4-2 | TGTGCCAGCAGCCAAGGAACAGGGGTCGAGCAGTACTTC | CASSQGTGVEQYF
TRBJ2-3 | NA | NA | TRBV5-1 | TGCGCCAGCAGGGAAGCGGGTACAGATACGCAGTATTTT | CASREAGTDTQYF
TRBJ1-4 | NA | NA | TRBV5-1 | TGCGCCAGCACCCGGGACATCTCAACTAATGAAAAACTGTTTTTT | CASTRDISTNEKLFF
TRBJ1-2 | NA | NA | TRBV6-5 | TGTGCCAGCAGTTACGGGGGCAGATTGGACTATGGCTACACCTTC | CASSYGGRLDYGYTF
TRBJ1-1 | NA | NA | TRBV5-1 | TGCGCCAGCAGCGACACTTCGAGTGAAGCTTTCTTT | CASSDTSSEAFF
TRBJ2-5 | few | TRBD2 | TRBV4-2 | TGTGCCAGCAGCCGAACTCTAGCGGGGATGGAGACCCAGTACTTC | CASSRTLAGMETQYF
TRBJ2-5 | NA | NA | TRBV29-1 | TGCAGCGTTGAAGCGTGGGGAGCGGAGACCCAGTACTTC | CSVEAWGAETQYF
TRBJ2-1 | NA | TRBD1 | TRBV27 | TGTGCCAGCAGTCAGGGACAGGGGTCCTACAATGAGCAGTTCTTC | CASSQGQGSYNEQFF
TRBJ2-7 | NA | TRBD1 | TRBV18 | TGTGCCAGCTCACAGGGGACAGGGGGCGAGCAGTACTTC | CASSQGTGGEQYF
TRBJ1-2 | once | NA | TRBV4-3 | TGCGCCAGCAGCCAAGAACTGGAAGGGGTTGATGGCTACACCTTC | CASSQELEGVDGYTF
TRBJ2-2 | NA | TRBD1 | TRBV9 | TGTGCCAGCAGCCATCCAGGACAGGGTCGGCCCGGGGAGCTGTTTTTT | CASSHPGQGRPGELFF
TRBJ1-1 | few | NA | TRBV5-4 | TGTGCCAGCAGCTTGGCCGCCAGGTGGTCATCGCCTTTCTTT | CASSLAARWSSPFF
TRBJ2-3 | NA | NA | TRBV20-1 | TGCAGTGCCCTCCTAGCGGATACGCAGTATTTT | CSALLADTQYF
TRBJ1-5 | NA | NA | TRBV7-6 | TGTGCCAGCAGCTTAGTTAGCGATCAGCCCCAGCATTTT | CASSLVSDQPQHF
TRBJ2-7 | few | TRBD2 | TRBV5-1 | TGCGCCAGCAGCAAGGGGACTAGCGGGACTCTTGATAAGTACGAGCAGTACTTC | CASSKGTSGTLDKYEQYF
TRBJ2-7 | NA | TRBD1 | TRBV30 | TGTGCCCGCGCGGACAGGGGGCGTGAGCAGTACTTC | CARADRGREQYF
TRBJ2-3 | NA | NA | TRBV15 | TGTGCCACCAGCAGAGACAGGGTAGATACGCAGTATTTT | CATSRDRVDTQYF
TRBJ2-2 | NA | TRBD2 | TRBV18 | TGTGCCAGCTCAACGGAAACTAGCGGGAGGATCGGCGGGGAGCTGTTTTTT | CASSTETSGRIGGELFF
TRBJ2-7 | NA | TRBD1 | TRBV12-5 | TGTGCTAGTGGTCCCGGACAGGGATACTACGAGCAGTACTTC | CASGPGQGYYEQYF
TRBJ2-7 | NA | TRBD1 | TRBV5-4 | TGTGCCAGCAGCTTGGGGACACAGGGGGCCTACGAGCAGTACTTC | CASSLGTQGAYEQYF
TRBJ1-2 | NA | NA | TRBV23-1 | TGCGCCAGCAGTCAGAAGGGGGTCGGCTACACCTTC | CASSQKGVGYTF
TRBJ2-7 | NA | TRBD1 | TRBV7-3 | TGTGCCAGCAGCACGACAGGGCTAGGCGAGCAGTACTTC | CASSTTGLGEQYF
TRBJ2-7 | NA | NA | TRBV10-2 | TGCGCCAGCAGCCCGCAACGGGGCGAGCAGTACTTC | CASSPQRGEQYF
TRBJ2-2 | NA | TRBD2 | TRBV7-2 | TGTGCCAGCAGCTTTGGCGGGAGCCCCGGCACCGGGGAGCTGTTTTTT | CASSFGGSPGTGELFF
TRBJ2-7 | NA | NA | TRBV2 | TGTGCCAGCAGTGACACGGGGGTTCCAAACTACGAGCAGTACTTC | CASSDTGVPNYEQYF
TRBJ2-7 | NA | NA | TRBV2 | TGTGCCAGCAGGGGGGCCCAGGGCAAGGGCGAGCAGTACTTC | CASRGAQGKGEQYF
TRBJ2-3 | NA | TRBD2 | TRBV7-3 | TGTGCCAGCAGCTCGGGACTAGCAACGTATTTT | CASSSGLATYF
TRBJ2-1 | NA | NA | TRBV2 | TGTGCCAGCATGTTAGTACTCGGTGAGCAGTTCTTC | CASMLVLGEQFF
TRBJ1-1 | once | NA | TRBV5-4 | TGTGCCAGCAGCTTGGGGCGGACAGTCCTGAACACTGAAGCTTTCTTT | CASSLGRTVLNTEAFF
TRBJ1-5 | NA | NA | TRBV19 | TGTGCCAGTAGTTGGGGGACACATAGCAATCAGCCCCAGCATTTT | CASSWGTHSNQPQHF
TRBJ2-7 | medium-sized | NA | TRBV11-1 | TGTGCCAGCAGCTTAGTCAGGGATTCCGAGCAGTACTTC | CASSLVRDSEQYF
TRBJ2-7 | NA | NA | TRBV2 | TGTGCCAGCAGCGCCCGGGAAAAGGACTACGAGCAGTACTTC | CASSAREKDYEQYF
TRBJ1-6 | NA | NA | TRBV5-1 | TGCGCCAGCAGTTTACTCTCATATAATTCACCCCTCCACTTT | CASSLLSYNSPLHF
TRBJ2-3 | NA | NA | TRBV19 | TGTGCCAGTAGTATAATCTTGGTTACTACTCGGGATACGCAGTATTTT | CASSIILVTTRDTQYF
TRBJ1-1 | NA | TRBD1 | TRBV27 | TGTGCCAGCAGTTCCCCTAGGGGACAGGGGAACACTGAAGCTTTCTTT | CASSSPRGQGNTEAFF
TRBJ2-3 | NA | NA | TRBV20-1 | TGCAGCTTAGGGGGGGCAGATACGCAGTATTTT | CSLGGADTQYF
TRBJ2-2 | NA | TRBD1 | TRBV27 | TGTGCCAGCAGTGCACGACAGGGTCGGGGGGAGCTGTTTTTT | CASSARQGRGELFF
TRBJ2-2 | NA | NA | TRBV9 | TGTGCCAGCAGCGTATTACTGAACACCGGGGAGCTGTTTTTT | CASSVLLNTGELFF
TRBJ2-5 | NA | NA | TRBV9 | TGTGCCAGCAGCGTCCGGGACCAAGAGACCCAGTACTTC | CASSVRDQETQYF
TRBJ1-1 | NA | NA | TRBV7-2 | TGTGCCAGCAGCTTAAAACGGGGGACTGAAGCTTTCTTT | CASSLKRGTEAFF
TRBJ2-7 | NA | TRBD1 | TRBV7-2 | TGTGCCAGCAGCCGTAAGACAGGGGTAGAAAACGAGCAGTACTTC | CASSRKTGVENEQYF
TRBJ1-1 | NA | NA | TRBV12-2 | TGTGCAAGTCGCTTACGGGGGGTGGACACTGAAGCTTTCTTT | CASRLRGVDTEAFF
TRBJ2-5 | NA | NA | TRBV4-1 | TGCGCCAGCAGCCAAGACAACTACTATCAAGAGACCCAGTACTTC | CASSQDNYYQETQYF
TRBJ2-3 | NA | NA | TRBV11-2 | TGTGCCAGCAGTCGACTAACAGATACGCAGTATTTT | CASSRLTDTQYF
TRBJ2-7 | once | TRBD1 | TRBV7-2 | TGTGCCAGCAGCTCCACAGGGGACCCCTACGAGCAGTACTTC | CASSSTGDPYEQYF